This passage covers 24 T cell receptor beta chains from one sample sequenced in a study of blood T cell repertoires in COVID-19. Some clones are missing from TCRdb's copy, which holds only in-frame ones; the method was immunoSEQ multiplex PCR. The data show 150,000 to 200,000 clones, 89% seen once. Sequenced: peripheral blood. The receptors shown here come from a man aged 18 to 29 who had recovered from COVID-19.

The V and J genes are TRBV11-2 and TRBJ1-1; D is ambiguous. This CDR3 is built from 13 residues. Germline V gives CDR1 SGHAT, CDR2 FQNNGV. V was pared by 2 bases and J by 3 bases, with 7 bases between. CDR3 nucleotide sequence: TGTGCCAGCAGCTTAACGGGGTACACTGAAGCTTTCTTT. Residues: CASSLTGYTEAFF.

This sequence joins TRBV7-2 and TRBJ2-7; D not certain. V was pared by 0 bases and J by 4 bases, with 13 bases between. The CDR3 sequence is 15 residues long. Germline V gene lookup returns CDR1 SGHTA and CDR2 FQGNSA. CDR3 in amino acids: CASSLAPGLQYEQYF. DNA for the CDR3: TGTGCCAGCAGCTTAGCCCCCGGTCTTCAATACGAGCAGTACTTC.

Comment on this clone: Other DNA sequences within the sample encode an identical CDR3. In nucleotides, the CDR3 is TGCAGCGTTGGCCAAGGGAGGGATCAGCCCCAGCATTTT. It specifies CSVGQGRDQPQHF. V gene TRBV29-1 combines with J gene TRBJ1-5; D unclear. Germline CDR1 reads SQVTM; CDR2 reads ANQGSEA. Trimming cost V 4 bases and J 5 bases, with 12 bases left between them. The CDR3 spans 13 residues. The full variable domain, its missing parts supplied by reference TRBV29-1 and TRBJ1-5, is SAVISQKPSRDICQRGTSLTIQCQVDSQVTMMFWYRQQPGQSLTLIATANQGSEATYESGFVIDKFPISRPNLTFSTLTVSNMSPEDSSIYLCSVGQGRDQPQHFGDGTRLSIL.

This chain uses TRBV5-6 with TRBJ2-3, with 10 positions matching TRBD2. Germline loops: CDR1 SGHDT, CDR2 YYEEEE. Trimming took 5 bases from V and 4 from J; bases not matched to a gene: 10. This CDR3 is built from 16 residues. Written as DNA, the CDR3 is TGTGCCAGCAGTAGCGGGAGGTCCAGATGGGCAGATACGCAGTATTTT. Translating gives CASSSGRSRWADTQYF.

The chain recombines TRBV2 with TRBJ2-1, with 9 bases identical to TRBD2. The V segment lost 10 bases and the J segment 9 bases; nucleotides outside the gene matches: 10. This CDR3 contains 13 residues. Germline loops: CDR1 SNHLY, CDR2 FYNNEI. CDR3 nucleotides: TGTGCCATCTCCGGGACTAGCACCTCTGAGCAGTTCTTC. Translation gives CAISGTSTSEQFF.

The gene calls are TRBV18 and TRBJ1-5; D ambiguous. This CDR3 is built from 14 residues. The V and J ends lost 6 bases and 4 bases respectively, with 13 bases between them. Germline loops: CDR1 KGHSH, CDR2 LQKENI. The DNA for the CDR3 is TGTGCCAGCTCCCTCGGGGTCGCGAATCAGCCCCAGCATTTT. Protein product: CASSLGVANQPQHF. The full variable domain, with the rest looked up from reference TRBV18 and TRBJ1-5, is NAGVMQNPRHLVRRRGQEARLRCSPMKGHSHVYWYRQLPEEGLKFMVYLQKENIIDESGMPKERFSAEFPKEGPSILRIQQVVRGDSAAYFCASSLGVANQPQHFGDGTRLSIL.

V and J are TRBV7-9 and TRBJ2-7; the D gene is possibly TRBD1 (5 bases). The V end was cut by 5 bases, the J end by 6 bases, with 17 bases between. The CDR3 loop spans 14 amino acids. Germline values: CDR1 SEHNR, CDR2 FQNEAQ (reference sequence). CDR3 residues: CASSHPRQILEQYF. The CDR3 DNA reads TGTGCCAGCAGCCACCCCCGACAGATCCTCGAGCAGTACTTC.

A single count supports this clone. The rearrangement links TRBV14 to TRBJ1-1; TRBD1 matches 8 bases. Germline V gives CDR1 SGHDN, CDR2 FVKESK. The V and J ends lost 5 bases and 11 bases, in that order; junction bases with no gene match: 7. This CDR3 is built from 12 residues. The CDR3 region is CASSANRGAAFF. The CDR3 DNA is TGTGCCAGCAGCGCAAACAGGGGGGCTGCTTTCTTT.

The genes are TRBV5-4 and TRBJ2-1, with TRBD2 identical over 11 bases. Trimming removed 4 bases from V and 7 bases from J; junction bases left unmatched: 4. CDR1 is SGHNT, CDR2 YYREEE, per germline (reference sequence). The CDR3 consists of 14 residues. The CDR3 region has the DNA TGTGCCAGCAGCCCGGGACTAGCGGCTAATGAGCAGTTCTTC. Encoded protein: CASSPGLAANEQFF.

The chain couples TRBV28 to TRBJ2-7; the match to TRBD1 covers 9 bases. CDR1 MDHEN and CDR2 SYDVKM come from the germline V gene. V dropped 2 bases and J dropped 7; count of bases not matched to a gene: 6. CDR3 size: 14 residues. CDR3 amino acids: CASSLGNRGQEQYF. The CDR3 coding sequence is TGTGCCAGCAGTTTAGGTAACAGGGGGCAGGAGCAGTACTTC.

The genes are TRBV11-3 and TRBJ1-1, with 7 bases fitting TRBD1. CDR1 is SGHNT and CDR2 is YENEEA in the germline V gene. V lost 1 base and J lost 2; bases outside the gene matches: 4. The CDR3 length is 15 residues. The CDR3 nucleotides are TGTGCCAGCAGCTTAGGACAGGGTGTAAACACTGAAGCTTTCTTT. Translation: CASSLGQGVNTEAFF. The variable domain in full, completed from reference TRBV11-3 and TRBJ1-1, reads EAGVVQSPRYKIIEKKQPVAFWCNPISGHNTLYWYLQNLGQGPELLIRYENEEAVDDSQLPKDRFSAERLKGVDSTLKIQPAELGDSAVYLCASSLGQGVNTEAFFGQGTRLTVV.

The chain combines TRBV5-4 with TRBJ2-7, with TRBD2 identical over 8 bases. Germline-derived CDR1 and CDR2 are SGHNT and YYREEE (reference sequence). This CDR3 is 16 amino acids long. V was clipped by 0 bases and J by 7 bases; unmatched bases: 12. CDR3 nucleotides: TGTGCCAGCAGCTTGGGAGGACCCGGGACTAGAACGGAGCAGTACTTC. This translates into CASSLGGPGTRTEQYF.

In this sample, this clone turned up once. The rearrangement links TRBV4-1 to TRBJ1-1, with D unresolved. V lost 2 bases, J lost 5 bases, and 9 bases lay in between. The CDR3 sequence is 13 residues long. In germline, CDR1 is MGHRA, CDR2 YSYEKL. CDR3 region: CASSQREWTEAFF. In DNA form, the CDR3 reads TGCGCCAGCAGCCAAAGGGAGTGGACTGAAGCTTTCTTT.

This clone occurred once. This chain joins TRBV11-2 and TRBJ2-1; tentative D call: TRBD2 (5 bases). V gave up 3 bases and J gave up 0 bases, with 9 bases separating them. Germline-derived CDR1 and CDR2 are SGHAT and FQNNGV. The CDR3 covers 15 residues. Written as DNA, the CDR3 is TGTGCCAGCAGCTTGACGGGGTACTCCTACAATGAGCAGTTCTTC. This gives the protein CASSLTGYSYNEQFF.

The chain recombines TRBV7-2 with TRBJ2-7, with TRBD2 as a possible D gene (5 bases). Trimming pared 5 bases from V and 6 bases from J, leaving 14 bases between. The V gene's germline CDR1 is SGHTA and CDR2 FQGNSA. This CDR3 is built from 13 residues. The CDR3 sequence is CASSQLPGSEQYF. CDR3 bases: TGTGCCAGCAGCCAGCTACCGGGGTCCGAGCAGTACTTC.

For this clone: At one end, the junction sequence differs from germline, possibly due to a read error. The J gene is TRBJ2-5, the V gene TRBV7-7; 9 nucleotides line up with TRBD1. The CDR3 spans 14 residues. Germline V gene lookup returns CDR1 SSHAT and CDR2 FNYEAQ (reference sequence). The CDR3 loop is CASSPYRGLGTQYF. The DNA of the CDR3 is TGTGCTAGCAGCCCCTACAGGGGGCTGGGGACCCAGTACTTC. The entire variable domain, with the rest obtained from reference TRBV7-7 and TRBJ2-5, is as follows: GAGVSQSPRYKVTKRGQDVTLRCDPISSHATLYWYQQALGQGPEFLTYFNYEAQPDKSGLPSDRFSAERPEGSISTLTIQRTEQRDSAMYRCASSPYRGLGTQYFGPGTRLLVL.

CDR3 sequence (DNA): TGCGCCAGCAGCCAAGCCAATAGAGGCGGCGAGCAGTACTTC. This gives the protein CASSQANRGGEQYF. The rearrangement uses TRBV4-3 and TRBJ2-7, with D uncertain. CDR1 is LGHNA and CDR2 is YSLEER in the germline V gene. The germline V and J ends were trimmed by 1 base and 6 bases, with 13 bases remaining between them. The CDR3 consists of 14 residues.

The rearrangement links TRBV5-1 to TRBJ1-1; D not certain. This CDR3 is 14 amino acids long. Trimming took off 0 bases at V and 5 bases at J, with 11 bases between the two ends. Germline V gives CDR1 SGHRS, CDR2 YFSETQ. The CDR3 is CASSLGAGGTEAFF. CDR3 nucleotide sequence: TGCGCCAGCAGCTTGGGTGCAGGAGGAACTGAAGCTTTCTTT.

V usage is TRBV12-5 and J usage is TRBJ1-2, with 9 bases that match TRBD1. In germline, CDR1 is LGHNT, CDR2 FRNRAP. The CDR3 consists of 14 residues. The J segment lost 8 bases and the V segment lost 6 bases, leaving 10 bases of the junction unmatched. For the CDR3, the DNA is TGTGCTAGTGGCCCCGGGACAGGGATTGGCGGCTACACCTTC. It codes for CASGPGTGIGGYTF.

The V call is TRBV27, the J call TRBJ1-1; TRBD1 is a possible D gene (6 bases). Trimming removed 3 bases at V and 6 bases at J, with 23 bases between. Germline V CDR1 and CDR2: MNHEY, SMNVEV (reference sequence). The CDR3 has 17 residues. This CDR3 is CASSFFPPTQGPPEAFF. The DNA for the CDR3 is TGTGCCAGCAGTTTCTTCCCCCCCACGCAGGGGCCCCCTGAAGCTTTCTTT.

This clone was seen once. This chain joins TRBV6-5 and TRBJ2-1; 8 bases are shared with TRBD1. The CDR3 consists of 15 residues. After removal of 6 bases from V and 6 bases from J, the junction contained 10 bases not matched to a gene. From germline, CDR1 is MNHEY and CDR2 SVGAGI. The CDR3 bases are TGTGCCAGCAGCCTCGGCGACAGGGGTGGCAATGAGCAGTTCTTC. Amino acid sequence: CASSLGDRGGNEQFF.

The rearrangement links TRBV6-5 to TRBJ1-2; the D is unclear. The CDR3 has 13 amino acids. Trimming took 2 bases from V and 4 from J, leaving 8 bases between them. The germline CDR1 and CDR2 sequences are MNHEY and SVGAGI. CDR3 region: CASSYEWAYGYTF. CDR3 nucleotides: TGTGCCAGCAGTTACGAGTGGGCCTATGGCTACACCTTC.

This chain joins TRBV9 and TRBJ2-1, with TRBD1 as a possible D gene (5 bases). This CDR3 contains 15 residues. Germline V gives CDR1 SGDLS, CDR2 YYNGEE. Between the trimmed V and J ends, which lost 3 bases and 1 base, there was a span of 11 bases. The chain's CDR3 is CASSEWGRSYNEQFF. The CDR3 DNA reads TGTGCCAGCAGCGAGTGGGGCAGGTCCTACAATGAGCAGTTCTTC.

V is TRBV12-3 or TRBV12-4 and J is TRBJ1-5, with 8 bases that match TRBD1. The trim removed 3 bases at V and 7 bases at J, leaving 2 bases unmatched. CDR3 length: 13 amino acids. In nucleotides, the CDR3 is TGTGCCAGCAGTTTCCAGGGGGCCCAGCCCCAGCATTTT. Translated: CASSFQGAQPQHF.